This T cell receptor (beta chain) was recorded in a study of vaccination effects on CD4 cells after COVID-19. Study-wide background: Researchers obtained post-vaccine samples at a median of 72 days past the second dose.

Worth noting for this clone: What it recognizes is unknown.

Antigen-specific CD4+ T cell clonotypes were called by their expansion after viral peptide-pool culture in ViraFEST. Between days 10 and 11 of culture, CD4+ T cells were separated out. PCR-confirmed SARS-CoV-2 infection occurred in the person between March and December 2020. Two-dose BNT162b2 or mRNA-1273 vaccination was given to participants. Cultures of some 2.2 million PBMC per well contained approximately 9.6 IU/ml IL-2 plus 10 ug/ml peptides. This table comes from immunoSEQ multiplex PCR, and its TCRdb copy is limited to in-frame clones, with some not included. The sample shows approximately 15,000 clones, about four fifths of them seen only once. The CDR3 runs 12 residues. With 7 bases removed from V and 6 bases from J, the gap between germline ends came to 10 bases.

The starting material was CD4+ T cells from PBMCs cultured with SARS-CoV-2 spike peptides, obtained after COVID-19 vaccination. This chain joins TRBV12-3 or TRBV12-4 and TRBJ1-5; D gene ambiguous. The TCR originated in a human donor who had a prior SARS-CoV-2 infection. CDR3 residues: CASMYFGQPQHF. CDR3 bases: TGTGCCAGCATGTATTTTGGTCAGCCCCAGCATTTT.